The clone carrying this T cell receptor (beta chain) was detected a few times. Its target is not known. These data originate in a study of T cell repertoires in cytomegalovirus infection. Study conclusions and caveats: In two of eight donors, the top clonotype was HLA-C-restricted CMV-specific.

Trimming removed 6 bases from V and 3 bases from J, with 12 bases in between. In germline, CDR1 is MNHEY, CDR2 SMNVEV (reference sequence). This CDR3 spans 13 amino acids. TCRdb reanalysed the reads using MiXCR and keeps one entry per CDR3 protein. Counted here are about 490,000 distinct CDR3 sequences, around 11% occurring once; the ten biggest clones make up approximately 10%. Source material: PBMCs. The TCR originated in a human donor in good health (CMV status not recorded). Some clones in this sample may be carry-over from other donors' samples. This chain joins TRBV27 and TRBJ2-7, with D maybe TRBD1 (6 bases). The CDR3 here is CASSPDSHYEQYF. CDR3 nucleotide sequence: TGTGCCAGCAGCCCGGACAGCCACTACGAGCAGTACTTC.